This record covers a single TCR beta chain. The ends were cut back, 0 bases at V and 8 bases at J, with 9 bases in the middle. Germline assignment: CDR1 SGDLS and CDR2 YYNGEE. The CDR3 totals 14 residues. Using immunoSEQ multiplex PCR, the repertoire was profiled, and TCRdb retains in-frame clones only, with some absent. The sample carries roughly 84,000 clones, 70% to 90% recorded once. The data were obtained in a study of T cell responses to AZD1222 COVID-19 vaccine. Sequenced material: peripheral blood, taken on day 0 of AZD1222 vaccination. This sequence originates from an adult in good health. This rearrangement joins TRBV9 to TRBJ1-6; D is perhaps TRBD1 (5 bases). Here the CDR3 DNA reads TGTGCCAGCAGCGTAGCGATCAGGGATTCACCCCTCCACTTT. Translating gives CASSVAIRDSPLHF.